This T cell receptor (beta chain) was found in a study of PD-L1 blockade in urothelial cancer. Profiling relied on immunoSEQ multiplex PCR, and the TCRdb table lists in-frame clones only, not all of them. The repertoire holds about 110,000 clones, with around 82% as singletons. Germline V lookup: CDR1 MNHEY, CDR2 SVGAGI. Losses at the gene ends were 3 bases for V and 8 bases for J; bases not matched to a gene: 7. CDR3 length: 14 residues. This chain joins TRBV6-5 and TRBJ2-1; 7 bases match TRBD1. Sequenced here: PBMCs, sampled around atezolizumab (anti-PD-L1) treatment. The TCR comes from a man between 45 and 60 years old with urothelial cancer. The CDR3 coding sequence is TGTGCCAGCAGTTATCAGGGGGTGGTCTATGAGCAGTTCTTC. Encoded protein: CASSYQGVVYEQFF.